The clone carrying this T cell receptor (beta chain) has a count of ten or more. The antigen is unknown. The data are from a study of breast tumors, draining lymph nodes, adjacent tissues. Germline loops: CDR1 SGHRS, CDR2 YFSETQ. This CDR3 region has 14 residues. Trimming cost V 4 bases and J 5 bases, with 16 bases left between them. TCRdb re-called the multiplex PCR reads through MiXCR, storing one row per CDR3 protein. The sample holds 150,000 to 250,000 distinct CDR3 sequences, approximately 30% seen once. Overall study findings and caveats: Tumor TCR diversity was below lymph nodes but above nontumor tissue. Luminal-like breast cancer showed significantly greater tumor-nontumor repertoire similarity than basal-like breast cancer did.

Breast cancer patients provided tissue from their axillary draining lymph nodes. The specimen was axillary lymph node tissue. J is TRBJ2-7 and V is TRBV5-1; D gene ambiguous. This TCR derives from a female donor with breast cancer. Some clones in this sample may be carry-over from other donors' samples. CDR3 coding DNA: TGCGCCAGCAGCCCCCAGCCAGGTAGCCACGAGCAGTACTTC. Protein: CASSPQPGSHEQYF.